One and the same sample provided the 25 T cell receptor beta chains below, sequenced in a study of tumor-infiltrating lymphocytes in primary liver carcinoma. Out of unsorted whole blood came the blood RNA, and germline DNA was extracted as well. TCR beta cDNA was prepared out of 450 to 500 ng total RNA by means of a constant-region primer. Each TCR beta library was derived from three nested multiplex PCR rounds that employed slightly modified ARM-PCR. Both of the initial two PCR rounds ran for around 10 cycles and employed TRBV1-TRBV30 forward primers alongside a C-beta reverse primer. In TCRdb, the multiplex PCR reads were re-called with MiXCR into one record per CDR3 protein. The table has 300,000 to 400,000 distinct CDR3 sequences, about 60% seen once. The sequenced sample was peripheral blood. Every receptor here comes from a man aged 40-50 years with primary liver carcinoma and hepatitis B virus infection.

To note about this clonotype: An end of the junction differs from the germline gene, which may be a read error. The chain couples TRBV6-1 to TRBJ2-1, with D possibly being TRBD2 (6 bases). CDR3 size: 14 residues. The germline V gene encodes CDR1 MNHNS and CDR2 SASEGT. The CDR3 DNA is TGTGCCATCGCGAAGACGGGGGTCCGCAATGAGCGGTTCTTC. Amino acid sequence: CAIAKTGVRNERFF.

About this clonotype itself: This clone may be a read error of a much larger clone one base away. V is TRBV12-3 or TRBV12-4 and J is TRBJ1-5; D remains ambiguous. The CDR3 length is 13 residues. CDR3 DNA: TGTGCCAGCAACTCAGGAGACCATCAGCCCCATCATTTT. Amino acids: CASNSGDHQPHHF.

This clonotype was observed at least ten times. The V gene is TRBV29-1, the J gene TRBJ2-2; the D call may be TRBD1 or TRBD2 (5 bases each). This CDR3 is built from 12 residues. Germline CDR1 and CDR2: SQVTM and ANQGSEA. V lost 6 bases, J lost 7 bases, and 12 bases lay in between. This CDR3 is CSVPEGSGELFF. For the CDR3, the DNA is TGCAGCGTGCCTGAGGGGAGCGGGGAGCTGTTTTTT.

As regards this clonotype: Being one base from a much bigger clone, this may be a read error. The chain links TRBV29-1 to TRBJ1-3; D is ambiguous. Germline V gene data show CDR1 as SQVTM and CDR2 as ANQGSEA. CDR3 length: 13 residues. The V end was cut by 7 bases, the J end by 0 bases, with 10 bases between. CDR3 amino acids: CSAEQSSGNTIYF. The CDR3, as DNA: TGCAGCGCAGAACAAAGCTCTGGAAACACCATATATTTT. The full variable domain, with the rest looked up from reference TRBV29-1 and TRBJ1-3, is SAVISQKPSRDICQRGTSLTIQCQVDSQVTMMFWYRQQPGQSLTLIATANQGSEATYESGFVIDKFPISRPNLTFSTLTVSNMSPEDSSIYLCSAEQSSGNTIYFGEGSWLTVV.

Concerning this clonotype: A single base separates this from a much larger clone, so it may be a read error. V gene TRBV29-1 combines with J gene TRBJ2-2, with 7 bases fitting TRBD1. The germline gives CDR1 SQVTM, CDR2 ANQGSEA. The length of the CDR3 is 14 residues. CDR3 amino acids: CSVQGTVSTGEMFF. DNA of the CDR3: TGCAGCGTTCAGGGGACAGTGTCGACCGGGGAGATGTTTTTT.

To note about this clonotype: Because the CDR3 is missing its conserved closing phenylalanine or tryptophan, this is likely a read error. This rearrangement joins TRBV11-2 to TRBJ2-1; weak D call: TRBD2 (5 bases). The V gene's germline CDR1 is SGHAT and CDR2 FQNNGV. Trimming pared 6 bases from V and 8 bases from J, leaving 17 bases between. The CDR3 spans 14 residues. The CDR3 reads CASSLSSLRHEQFL. The CDR3 nucleotides read TGTGCCAGCAGTTTGTCTAGCTTGAGGCATGAGCAGTTCCTC.

Concerning this clonotype itself: At one boundary the junction diverges from the germline segment, which might be a read error. This chain connects TRBV7-9 to TRBJ2-7; D remains unclear. The CDR3 is 16 amino acids. Germline V gives CDR1 SEHNR, CDR2 FQNEAQ (reference sequence). CDR3: CASSPWAAFGPYEQHF. In nucleotides, the CDR3 is TGTGCCAGCAGCCCCTGGGCGGCCTTCGGCCCATACGAGCAGCACTTC.

The gene calls are TRBV6-2 or TRBV6-3 and TRBJ2-2, with 11 bases matching TRBD2. Germline values: CDR1 MNHEY, CDR2 SVGEGT. V lost 8 bases and J lost 4; bases outside the gene matches: 9. The CDR3 loop spans 16 amino acids. CDR3 residues: CASSPGLAASTGELFF. In DNA, the CDR3 is TGTGCCAGCTCCCCGGGACTAGCGGCGAGCACCGGGGAGCTGTTTTTT.

Many counts were recorded for this clonotype. The chain is built from TRBV4-1 and TRBJ2-5; D uncertain. The CDR3 is 14 residues long. Looked up from germline, CDR1 is MGHRA and CDR2 is YSYEKL. Between the trimmed V and J ends, which lost 3 bases and 8 bases, there was a span of 16 bases. CDR3 in amino acids: CASSQRTPPQTQYF. CDR3 coding DNA: TGCGCCAGCAGCCAGAGGACGCCCCCGCAAACCCAGTACTTC.

J is TRBJ2-1 and V is TRBV5-4, with D perhaps matching TRBD1 (5 bases). The ends were cut back, 5 bases at V and 11 bases at J, with 11 bases in the middle. This CDR3 is built from 11 residues. The germline gives CDR1 SGHNT, CDR2 YYREEE (reference sequence). CDR3 loop: CASSSRGQQFF. The DNA of the CDR3 is TGTGCCAGCAGTTCAAGGGGTCAGCAGTTCTTC.

In its sample, this clonotype was seen a few times. At one end the junction does not follow the germline gene, possibly because of a read error. This chain links TRBV5-4 with TRBJ2-1, with 7 bases identical to TRBD2. Germline V CDR1 and CDR2: SGHNT, YYREEE (reference sequence). The CDR3 loop spans 11 amino acids. The DNA of the CDR3 is TGTACCAGCAGCGGGGACAATGAGCAGTTCTTC. It specifies CTSSGDNEQFF.

As concerns this clonotype: The junction and the germline gene differ at one end; a read error may be behind it. The chain is built from TRBV11-2 and TRBJ2-1, with D uncertain. CDR1 and CDR2 (germline): SGHAT, FQNNGV. The CDR3 length is 13 residues. CDR3 sequence reads: CTSNYGSLIEQFF. CDR3 nucleotide sequence: TGTACCAGCAACTACGGTTCCCTCATAGAGCAGTTCTTC.

About this clonotype itself: A much larger clonotype is one base distant, so this may be a read error. Since the CDR3 does not end with the conserved phenylalanine or tryptophan, this likely comes from a read error. The gene calls are TRBV5-1 and TRBJ2-7; D is unclear. Looked up from germline, CDR1 is SGHRS and CDR2 is YFSETQ. The CDR3 extends over 12 amino acids. Between the trimmed V and J ends, which lost 1 base and 1 base, there was a span of 3 bases. The CDR3 spells CASSLPSYEQYL. The CDR3 DNA reads as TGCGCCAGCAGCTTGCCTTCCTACGAGCAGTACCTC.

About this clonotype: A much larger clone is a single base away; this may be a read error. The chain uses TRBV6-6 and TRBJ2-3; D may match TRBD1 or TRBD2 (5 bases each). The germline V gene encodes CDR1 MNHNY and CDR2 SVGAGI (reference sequence). The CDR3 length is 16 residues. DNA of the CDR3: TGTACCAGCAGTTACTCCCCGGGGCCCCCCACAGATACGCAGTATTTT. This gives the protein CTSSYSPGPPTDTQYF.

Details on this clonotype: A clone one base away is much larger, so this may be a read error. This chain links TRBV29-1 with TRBJ2-1; maybe TRBD1 (6 bases). CDR3 length: 15 residues. Germline V gene data show CDR1 as SQVTM and CDR2 as ANQGSEA. In DNA, the CDR3 is TGCAGCTCCACTGGGACACAGGGCTCCTACAATGAGCAGTCCTTC. This translates into CSSTGTQGSYNEQSF.

This clonotype has just a few counts. V is TRBV7-8 and J is TRBJ2-1, with 15 nucleotides matching TRBD2. V was pared by 5 bases and J by 0 bases, with 8 bases of the junction left unmatched. The CDR3 runs to 19 residues. CDR1 is SGHVS, CDR2 FQNEAQ, per germline. This chain's CDR3 is CASSLGTSGRWSSYNEQFF. CDR3 coding DNA: TGTGCCAGCAGCCTTGGGACTAGCGGGAGGTGGAGCTCCTACAATGAGCAGTTCTTC.

This clonotype showed up many times. The chain carries TRBV11-1 and TRBJ2-1; tentatively, D is TRBD1 (6 bases). CDR3 length: 15 amino acids. Germline V CDR1 and CDR2: SGHAT, FQDESV (reference sequence). The V gene lost 6 bases and the J gene lost 0 bases, with 12 bases spanning the gap. The CDR3 loop is CASSFGQSSYNEQFF. CDR3 in DNA: TGTGCCAGCAGTTTTGGACAGAGCTCCTACAATGAGCAGTTCTTC.

On this clonotype itself: This clone may be a read error of a much larger clone one base away. The CDR3 nucleotides are TGCAGCGCCCGAGTGGCCTACGAGCAGTTCTTC. This translates into CSARVAYEQFF. V gene TRBV29-1 combines with J gene TRBJ2-7; the D is unclear. Matching the DNA end better, TRBJ2-1 makes the J call doubtful. Germline CDR1 SQVTM, CDR2 ANQGSEA. This CDR3 contains 11 residues.

A remark on this clonotype: This may stem from a read error, because a much larger clone lies one nucleotide away. V gene TRBV6-6 combines with J gene TRBJ1-5; 11 nucleotides match TRBD1. CDR3 length equals 15 residues. Germline V gives CDR1 MNHNY, CDR2 SVGAGI (reference sequence). In DNA form, the CDR3 reads TGTGTCAGCAGACCGGGACAGGGGGGAGTTCAGCCCCAGCATTTT. Its translation is CVSRPGQGGVQPQHF.

This clonotype was observed many times. The V gene is TRBV5-1, the J gene TRBJ2-2, with D perhaps matching TRBD1 (5 bases). The germline V gene has CDR1 SGHRS and CDR2 YFSETQ. The V and J ends lost 1 base and 2 bases respectively, with 6 bases between them. The CDR3 loop spans 14 amino acids. CDR3 in DNA: TGCGCCAGCAGCTTGAGGGGTAACACCGGGGAGCTGTTTTTT. This sequence encodes CASSLRGNTGELFF.

Regarding this clonotype: This clone may be a read error of a much larger clone one base away. The gene calls are TRBV6-2 or TRBV6-3 and TRBJ2-7, with D tentatively TRBD1 (5 bases). The V gene's germline CDR1 is MNHEY and CDR2 SVGEGT. The CDR3 consists of 12 residues. The CDR3 sequence is CDSSVQAWEQYF. In nucleotides, the CDR3 is TGTGACAGCAGTGTACAGGCGTGGGAGCAGTACTTC.

On this clonotype: A much larger clonotype is one base distant, so this may be a read error. The rearrangement links TRBV4-1 to TRBJ2-1, with a tentative D call TRBD1 (7 bases). The CDR3 consists of 19 residues. Germline CDR1 is MGHRA and CDR2 is YSYEKL. V was clipped by 3 bases and J by 5 bases, with 26 bases between them. CDR3 in DNA: TGCGCCAGCAGCCAGACCGCGGATAGGGGGCTAACGGGAGACAATGAGCAGTTCTTC. Translated, it gives CASSQTADRGLTGDNEQFF.

A word on this clonotype: A much larger clone lies a single base off, so this may be a read error. The chain recombines TRBV14 with TRBJ2-5, with D unresolved. V dropped 2 bases and J dropped 5 bases, with 6 bases sitting between them. CDR3 length: 12 residues. Germline V lookup: CDR1 SGHDN, CDR2 FVKESK. CDR3 sequence (DNA): TGTGCCAGCAGCCAATATCGGGAGACCCAGTACTTC. This codes for CASSQYRETQYF. The full variable domain, its missing parts supplied by reference TRBV14 and TRBJ2-5, is EAGVTQFPSHSVIEKGQTVTLRCDPISGHDNLYWYRRVMGKEIKFLLHFVKESKQDESGMPNNRFLAERTGGTYSTLKVQPAELEDSGVYFCASSQYRETQYFGPGTRLLVL.

This clonotype has a count of ten or more. The chain links TRBV29-1 to TRBJ2-2; D gene uncertain. This CDR3 is 13 amino acids long. Germline CDR1 and CDR2: SQVTM and ANQGSEA. V lost 3 bases, J lost 2 bases, and 7 bases lay in between. The CDR3 spells CSVDKGNTGELFF. DNA for the CDR3: TGCAGCGTTGATAAGGGTAACACCGGGGAGCTGTTTTTT.

A word on this clonotype: A single base separates this from a much larger clone, so it may be a read error. The rearrangement links TRBV6-2 or TRBV6-3 to TRBJ1-5; D gene unclear. The V end was cut by 0 bases, the J end by 4 bases, with 7 bases between. The CDR3 has 14 amino acids. Germline loops: CDR1 MNHEY, CDR2 SVGEGT. CDR3 amino acids: CASSYSVANQPQHF. The CDR3 nucleotides read TGTGCCAGCAGTTACTCGGTAGCTAATCAGCCCCAGCATTTT.